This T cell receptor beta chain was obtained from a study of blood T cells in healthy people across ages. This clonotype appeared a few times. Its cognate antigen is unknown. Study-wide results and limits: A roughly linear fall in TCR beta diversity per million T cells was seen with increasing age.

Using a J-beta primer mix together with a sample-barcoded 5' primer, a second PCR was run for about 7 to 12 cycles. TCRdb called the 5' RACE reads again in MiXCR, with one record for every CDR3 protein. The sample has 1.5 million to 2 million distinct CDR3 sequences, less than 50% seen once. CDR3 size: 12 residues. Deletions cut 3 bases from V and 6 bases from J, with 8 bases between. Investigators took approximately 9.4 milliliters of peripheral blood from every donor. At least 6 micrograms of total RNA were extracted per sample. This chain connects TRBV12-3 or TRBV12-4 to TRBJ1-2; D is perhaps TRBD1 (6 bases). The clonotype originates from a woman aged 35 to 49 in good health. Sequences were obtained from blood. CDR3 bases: TGTGCCAGCAGTTTCCAGGGGAATGGCTACACCTTC. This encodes CASSFQGNGYTF.